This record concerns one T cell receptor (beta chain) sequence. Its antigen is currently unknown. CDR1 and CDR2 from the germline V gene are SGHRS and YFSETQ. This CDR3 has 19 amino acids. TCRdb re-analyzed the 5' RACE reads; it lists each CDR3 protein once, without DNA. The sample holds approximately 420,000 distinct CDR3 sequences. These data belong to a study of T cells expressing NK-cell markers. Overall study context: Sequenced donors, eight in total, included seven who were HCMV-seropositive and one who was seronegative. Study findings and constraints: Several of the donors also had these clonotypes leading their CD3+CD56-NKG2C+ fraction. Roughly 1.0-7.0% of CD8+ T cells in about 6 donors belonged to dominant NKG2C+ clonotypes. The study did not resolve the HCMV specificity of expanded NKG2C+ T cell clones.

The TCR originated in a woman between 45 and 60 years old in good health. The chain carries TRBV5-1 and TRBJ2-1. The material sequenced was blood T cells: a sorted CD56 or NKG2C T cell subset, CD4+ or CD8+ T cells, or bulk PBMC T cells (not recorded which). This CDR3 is CASSLGPILTGAPYNEQFF.